The 24 T cell receptor beta chains reported below all come from one sample, sequenced in a study of cytomegalovirus exposure and HLA in healthy donors. The protocol was immunoSEQ multiplex PCR, while the TCRdb copy is restricted to in-frame clones and leaves out a portion. Of 150,000 to 200,000 clones in the sample, around nine tenths were seen once. The sequenced material came from PBMCs. The receptors were gathered from a man younger than 30 in good health and CMV-seropositive.

The V and J genes are TRBV29-1 and TRBJ2-1, with 8 bases aligning to TRBD2. Germline V gene sequence: CDR1 SQVTM, CDR2 ANQGSEA. The CDR3 loop spans 13 amino acids. The V and J ends lost 6 bases and 6 bases, in that order; junction bases with no gene match: 7. The CDR3 here is CSVDRGGGNEQFF. CDR3 bases: TGCAGCGTCGATCGGGGGGGCGGCAATGAGCAGTTCTTC.

The chain carries TRBV7-2 and TRBJ2-1; D is unresolved. The CDR3 spans 15 residues. The V gene's germline CDR1 is SGHTA and CDR2 FQGNSA. With 7 bases removed from V and 5 bases from J, the gap between germline ends came to 18 bases. The CDR3: CASTLFSSGHNEQFF. In DNA form, the CDR3 reads TGTGCCAGCACCCTTTTTTCTAGTGGCCACAATGAGCAGTTCTTC.

V and J are TRBV2 and TRBJ1-3; D remains unclear. This CDR3 is 14 amino acids long. The germline V gene has CDR1 SNHLY and CDR2 FYNNEI. The V gene lost 5 bases and the J gene lost 4 bases, with 12 bases spanning the gap. The CDR3 DNA sequence: TGTGCCAGCAGTAGCAGGCTGATCGGAAACACCATATATTTT. Translating gives CASSSRLIGNTIYF.

The V call is TRBV2, the J call TRBJ2-7; the D gene is possibly TRBD2 (6 bases). Per the germline V gene, CDR1 is SNHLY and CDR2 is FYNNEI. Trimming removed 4 bases at V and 12 bases at J, with 22 bases between. This CDR3 is 14 amino acids long. The CDR3 bases are TGTGCCAGCAGTGTGAGGCCCAGCGCCGAGCGGGTGTACTTC. It yields the protein CASSVRPSAERVYF.

V and J are TRBV11-2 and TRBJ2-1; 12 bases are shared with TRBD1. The CDR3 is 16 amino acids. J lost 8 bases, V lost 3 bases, and 8 bases had no gene match. The germline CDR1 and CDR2 sequences are SGHAT and FQNNGV. The CDR3 DNA is TGTGCCAGCAGCTTCAGGTGGGACAGGGGGCGGGATGAGCAGTTCTTC. Protein product: CASSFRWDRGRDEQFF.

The J gene is TRBJ2-7, the V gene TRBV5-6, with TRBD1 as a possible D gene (5 bases). CDR3 length: 16 amino acids. Trimming shortened V by 4 bases and J by 3 bases, and 20 bases separated the two germline ends. Germline lookup yields CDR1 SGHDT and CDR2 YYEEEE. The CDR3 sequence: CASSHRRQTRRYEQYF. In DNA, the CDR3 is TGTGCCAGCAGCCATCGCAGACAGACACGACGCTACGAGCAGTACTTC.

The V and J genes are TRBV5-5 and TRBJ1-4, with D uncertain. The ends were cut back, 3 bases at V and 7 bases at J, with 10 bases in the middle. This CDR3 spans 13 amino acids. CDR1 is SGHKS, CDR2 YYEKEE, per germline (reference sequence). The CDR3: CASSSGFFEKLFF. Written as DNA, the CDR3 is TGTGCCAGCAGCTCCGGGTTTTTTGAAAAACTGTTTTTT.

The V call is TRBV30, the J call TRBJ2-6, with D unclear. Deletions cut 5 bases from V and 4 bases from J, with 9 bases between. This CDR3 comprises 13 residues. The germline V gene has CDR1 GTSNPN and CDR2 SVGIG (reference sequence). As DNA, the CDR3 is TGTGCCTGGGAACTGAACGGGGCCAACGTCCTGACTTTC. It yields the protein CAWELNGANVLTF.

V gene TRBV9 combines with J gene TRBJ2-3, with 13 bases identical to TRBD2. The CDR3 runs to 17 residues. CDR1 is SGDLS, CDR2 YYNGEE, per germline. With 0 bases clipped from V and 3 bases from J, the junction kept 4 bases outside the gene matches. CDR3 loop: CASSVGTSGGRTDTQYF. CDR3 coding DNA: TGTGCCAGCAGCGTAGGGACTAGCGGGGGTAGGACAGATACGCAGTATTTT. The whole variable domain, remainder taken from reference TRBV9 and TRBJ2-3, is DSGVTQTPKHLITATGQRVTLRCSPRSGDLSVYWYQQSLDQGLQFLIQYYNGEERAKGNILERFSAQQFPDLHSELNLSSLELGDSALYFCASSVGTSGGRTDTQYFGPGTRLTVL.

The chain couples TRBV11-2 to TRBJ2-7; TRBD1 might be the D (6 bases). V was pared by 1 base and J by 2 bases, with 9 bases between. Germline CDR1 reads SGHAT; CDR2 reads FQNNGV. The CDR3 runs 14 residues. The CDR3 nucleotides are TGTGCCAGCAGCTTAGTAGAGGGGGCCTACGAGCAGTACTTC. Translated: CASSLVEGAYEQYF.

V usage is TRBV7-6 and J usage is TRBJ2-7; the match to TRBD1 covers 12 bases. Trimming took 4 bases from V and 6 from J; bases not matched to a gene: 7. Germline CDR1 and CDR2: SGHVS and FNYEAQ. The CDR3 consists of 15 residues. The CDR3 is CASSSRDRGRGEQYF. DNA of the CDR3: TGTGCCAGCAGCTCCCGGGACAGGGGGCGAGGCGAGCAGTACTTC.

This rearrangement joins TRBV9 to TRBJ2-2; D is unclear. CDR3 size: 15 residues. Germline-derived CDR1 and CDR2 are SGDLS and YYNGEE. With 3 bases removed from V and 0 bases from J, the gap between germline ends came to 9 bases. CDR3 residues: CASSAIDSNTGELFF. As DNA, the CDR3 is TGTGCCAGCAGCGCCATAGATTCGAACACCGGGGAGCTGTTTTTT. The whole variable domain, remainder taken from reference TRBV9 and TRBJ2-2, is DSGVTQTPKHLITATGQRVTLRCSPRSGDLSVYWYQQSLDQGLQFLIQYYNGEERAKGNILERFSAQQFPDLHSELNLSSLELGDSALYFCASSAIDSNTGELFFGEGSRLTVL.

The rearrangement links TRBV28 to TRBJ1-5, with D maybe TRBD1 (5 bases). The CDR3 loop spans 13 amino acids. Germline V CDR1 and CDR2: MDHEN, SYDVKM. The V gene lost 4 bases and the J gene lost 9 bases, with 13 bases spanning the gap. In nucleotides, the CDR3 is TGTGCCAGCAGTTCAGGGTCAAGGGGGCCCCAGCATTTT. It is translated as CASSSGSRGPQHF.

The chain links TRBV6-6 to TRBJ2-7; 7 bases line up with TRBD1. The junction had 11 bases not matched to a gene; V was cut back by 6 bases and J by 6 bases. Looked up from germline, CDR1 is MNHNY and CDR2 is SVGAGI (reference sequence). There are 14 residues in the CDR3. In DNA form, the CDR3 reads TGTGCCAGCAGAAGCAACAGGGGAATGGGCGAGCAGTACTTC. Translating it yields CASRSNRGMGEQYF.

V gene TRBV6-1 combines with J gene TRBJ1-2; D is unresolved. The V and J ends lost 7 bases and 3 bases respectively, with 12 bases between them. The germline gives CDR1 MNHNS, CDR2 SASEGT. This CDR3 region has 13 residues. CDR3 in amino acids: CASTLGRYYGYTF. The CDR3 DNA follows: TGTGCCAGCACCCTCGGTCGGTACTATGGCTACACCTTC.

This clone appeared once. This chain uses TRBV14 with TRBJ2-2; 7 bases match TRBD1. V lost 4 bases and J lost 6; bases outside the gene matches: 11. This CDR3 has 16 residues. CDR1 and CDR2 from the germline V gene are SGHDN and FVKESK. For the CDR3, the DNA is TGTGCCAGCAGCCGGAAGACAGGGTCTGGTCCCGGGGAGCTGTTTTTT. As protein: CASSRKTGSGPGELFF.

The rearrangement joins TRBV5-1 to TRBJ2-1; TRBD1 aligns across 7 bases. The CDR3 sequence is 11 residues long. Germline V gives CDR1 SGHRS, CDR2 YFSETQ. The ends lost 4 bases at V and 13 bases at J; junction bases unmatched: 5. The chain's CDR3 is CASSDRVAQFF. For the CDR3, the DNA is TGCGCCAGCAGCGACAGGGTTGCACAGTTCTTC.

This sequence joins TRBV6-6 and TRBJ1-5; 12 positions agree with TRBD1. Trimming removed 6 bases from V and 7 bases from J; junction bases left unmatched: 10. Germline V gene lookup returns CDR1 MNHNY and CDR2 SVGAGI (reference sequence). The CDR3 contains 16 residues. Here the CDR3 DNA reads TGTGCCAGCAGAGCCGGGACAGGGGGCTTGCGGCAGCCCCAGCATTTT. This codes for CASRAGTGGLRQPQHF.

V usage is TRBV11-2 and J usage is TRBJ2-3; D perhaps matches TRBD1 (5 bases). The length of the CDR3 is 17 residues. Trimming left V 6 bases short and J 1 base short, with 20 bases between. CDR1 and CDR2 (germline): SGHAT, FQNNGV. The CDR3 sequence: CASRVRSDTVGTDTQYF. The CDR3 nucleotides are TGTGCCAGCAGGGTTAGATCGGACACCGTGGGCACAGATACGCAGTATTTT.

The chain employs TRBV4-1 and TRBJ2-5; tentatively, D is TRBD2 (7 bases). The CDR3 totals 14 residues. Germline CDR1 is MGHRA and CDR2 is YSYEKL. Trimming shortened V by 5 bases and J by 6 bases, and 16 bases separated the two germline ends. Here the CDR3 reads CASSVEGGPKTQYF. The DNA for the CDR3 is TGCGCCAGCAGCGTGGAGGGGGGGCCAAAGACCCAGTACTTC.

The V and J genes are TRBV7-9 and TRBJ2-3; 15 bases map to TRBD2. Germline V CDR1 and CDR2: SEHNR, FQNEAQ (reference sequence). CDR3 size: 17 residues. V lost 5 bases to trimming and J lost 6 bases; unmatched junction nucleotides: 9. CDR3 coding DNA: TGTGCCAGCAGCCTAGACTTCGGGACTAGCGGGAGGGATACGCAGTATTTT. Translating it yields CASSLDFGTSGRDTQYF.

The J gene is TRBJ2-1, the V gene TRBV7-2, with D possibly being TRBD1 (5 bases). The CDR3 covers 15 residues. From germline, CDR1 is SGHTA and CDR2 FQGNSA. V dropped 1 base and J dropped 0 bases, with 7 bases sitting between them. The DNA of the CDR3 is TGTGCCAGCAGCTTAGACAGGAGCTCCTACAATGAGCAGTTCTTC. Amino acids: CASSLDRSSYNEQFF.

This clone was observed a handful of times. The rearrangement joins TRBV29-1 to TRBJ1-3; 7 nucleotides match TRBD1. Germline CDR1 and CDR2: SQVTM and ANQGSEA. This CDR3 is built from 14 residues. J lost 0 bases, V lost 7 bases, and 6 bases had no gene match. CDR3 region: CSAQGTDSGNTIYF. As DNA, the CDR3 is TGCAGCGCTCAGGGGACAGACTCTGGAAACACCATATATTTT.

The chain is built from TRBV19 and TRBJ2-7; 8 bases are shared with TRBD1. Germline V gene sequence: CDR1 LNHDA, CDR2 SQIVND (reference sequence). The CDR3 consists of 11 residues. Trimming removed 11 bases from V and 4 bases from J; junction bases left unmatched: 4. The CDR3 bases are TGTGCCTGGGACAGGATTTACGAGCAGTACTTC. Translated: CAWDRIYEQYF.